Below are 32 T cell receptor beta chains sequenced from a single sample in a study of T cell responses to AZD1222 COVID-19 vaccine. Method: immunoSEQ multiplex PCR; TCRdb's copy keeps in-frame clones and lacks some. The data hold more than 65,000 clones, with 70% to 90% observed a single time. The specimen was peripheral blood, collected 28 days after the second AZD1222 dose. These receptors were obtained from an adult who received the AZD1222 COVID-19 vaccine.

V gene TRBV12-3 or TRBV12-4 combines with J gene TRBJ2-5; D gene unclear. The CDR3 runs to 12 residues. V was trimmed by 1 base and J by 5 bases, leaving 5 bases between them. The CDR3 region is CASSLGWETQYF. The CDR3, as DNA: TGTGCCAGCAGTTTAGGTTGGGAGACCCAGTACTTC.

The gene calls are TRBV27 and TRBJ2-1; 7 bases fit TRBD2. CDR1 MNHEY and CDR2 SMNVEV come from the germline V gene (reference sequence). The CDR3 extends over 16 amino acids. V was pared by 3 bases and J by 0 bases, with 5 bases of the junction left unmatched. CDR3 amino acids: CASSFTSEPSYNEQFF. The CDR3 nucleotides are TGTGCCAGCAGTTTCACTAGCGAACCCTCCTACAATGAGCAGTTCTTC.

The chain's CDR3 is CASSSFEKGYTF. The DNA of the CDR3 is TGTGCCAGCAGTTCCTTTGAAAAGGGCTACACCTTC. J is TRBJ1-2 and V is TRBV6-5; no definite D call. The CDR3 runs 12 residues. Germline V gene lookup returns CDR1 MNHEY and CDR2 SVGAGI. Trimming cost V 4 bases and J 8 bases, with 11 bases left between them.

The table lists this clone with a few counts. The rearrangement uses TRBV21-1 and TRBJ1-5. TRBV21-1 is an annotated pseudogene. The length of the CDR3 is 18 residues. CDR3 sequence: CASSKVVRELYSNQPQHF. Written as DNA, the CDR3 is TGTGCCAGCAGCAAAGTGGTTCGGGAGCTCTATAGCAATCAGCCCCAGCATTTT.

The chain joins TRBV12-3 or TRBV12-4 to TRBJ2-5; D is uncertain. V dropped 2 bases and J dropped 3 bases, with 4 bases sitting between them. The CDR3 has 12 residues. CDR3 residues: CASSLNEETQYF. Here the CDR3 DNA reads TGTGCCAGCAGTTTAAATGAAGAGACCCAGTACTTC.

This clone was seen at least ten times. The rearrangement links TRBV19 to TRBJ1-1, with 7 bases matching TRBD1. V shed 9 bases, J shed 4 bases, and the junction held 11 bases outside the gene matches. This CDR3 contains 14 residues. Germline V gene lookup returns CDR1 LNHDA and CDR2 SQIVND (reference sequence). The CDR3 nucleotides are TGTGCCAGCCACCATAGGGGGCCGGGCACTGAAGCTTTCTTT. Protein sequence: CASHHRGPGTEAFF. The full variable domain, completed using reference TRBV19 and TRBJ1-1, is DGGITQSPKYLFRKEGQNVTLSCEQNLNHDAMYWYRQDPGQGLRLIYYSQIVNDFQKGDIAEGYSVSREKKESFPLTVTSAQKNPTAFYLCASHHRGPGTEAFFGQGTRLTVV.

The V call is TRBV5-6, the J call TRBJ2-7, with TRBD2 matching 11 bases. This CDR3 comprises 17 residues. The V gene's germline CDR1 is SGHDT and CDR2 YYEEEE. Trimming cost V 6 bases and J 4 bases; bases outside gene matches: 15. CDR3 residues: CASTFIAGGNKAYEQYF. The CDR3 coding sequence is TGTGCCAGCACCTTTATAGCGGGAGGGAATAAAGCGTACGAGCAGTACTTC.

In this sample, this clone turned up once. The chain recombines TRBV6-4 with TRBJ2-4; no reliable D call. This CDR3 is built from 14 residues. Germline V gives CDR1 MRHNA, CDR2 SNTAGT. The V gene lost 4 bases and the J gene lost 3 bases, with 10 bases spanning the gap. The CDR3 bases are TGTGCCAGCAGTGGGCTAGATAGCAAAAACATTCAGTACTTC. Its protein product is CASSGLDSKNIQYF.

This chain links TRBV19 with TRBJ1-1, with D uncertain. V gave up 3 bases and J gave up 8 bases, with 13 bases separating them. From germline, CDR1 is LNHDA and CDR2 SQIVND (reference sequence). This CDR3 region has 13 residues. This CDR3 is CASSIGPGAEAFF. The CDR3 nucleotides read TGTGCCAGTAGTATCGGGCCCGGTGCGGAAGCTTTCTTT.

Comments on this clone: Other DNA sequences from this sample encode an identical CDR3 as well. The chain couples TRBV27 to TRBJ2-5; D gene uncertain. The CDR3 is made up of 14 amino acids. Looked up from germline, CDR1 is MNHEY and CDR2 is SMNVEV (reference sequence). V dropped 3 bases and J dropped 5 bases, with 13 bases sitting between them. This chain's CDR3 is CASSFGSFGETQYF. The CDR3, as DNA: TGTGCCAGCAGTTTCGGCTCCTTTGGGGAGACCCAGTACTTC.

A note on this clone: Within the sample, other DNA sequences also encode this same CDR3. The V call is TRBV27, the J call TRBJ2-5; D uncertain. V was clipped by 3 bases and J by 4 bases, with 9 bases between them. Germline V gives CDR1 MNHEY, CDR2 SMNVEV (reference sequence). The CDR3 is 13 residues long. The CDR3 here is CASSFRGGETQYF. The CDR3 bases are TGTGCCAGCAGTTTTAGAGGCGGAGAGACCCAGTACTTC.

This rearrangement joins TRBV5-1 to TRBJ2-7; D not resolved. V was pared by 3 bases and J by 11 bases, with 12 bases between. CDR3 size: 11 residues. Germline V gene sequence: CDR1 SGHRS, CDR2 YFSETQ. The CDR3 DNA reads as TGCGCCAGCAGCTCTTCGGTGAAGGAGTACTTC. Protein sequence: CASSSSVKEYF.

CDR3 protein: CASSQDPFAVPREQYF. The CDR3 coding sequence is TGTGCCAGCAGCCAAGACCCCTTCGCGGTGCCTCGCGAGCAGTACTTC. The chain recombines TRBV3-1 (or the pseudogene TRBV3-2) with TRBJ2-7; D is undetermined. CDR3 length: 16 amino acids. Looked up from germline, CDR1 is LGHDT and CDR2 is YNNKEL (reference sequence). The V end was cut by 0 bases, the J end by 6 bases, with 18 bases between.

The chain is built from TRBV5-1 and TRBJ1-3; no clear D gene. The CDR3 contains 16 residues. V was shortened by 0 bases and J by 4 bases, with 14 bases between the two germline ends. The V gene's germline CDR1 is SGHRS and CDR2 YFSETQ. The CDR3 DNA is TGCGCCAGCAGCTTGGAAGTGGGTAGATCGGGAAACACCATATATTTT. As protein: CASSLEVGRSGNTIYF.

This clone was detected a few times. CDR3 sequence: CASETGPMNTEAFF. CDR3 nucleotide sequence: TGTGCCAGCGAGACAGGACCCATGAACACTGAAGCTTTCTTT. The V call is TRBV28, the J call TRBJ1-1, with D tentatively TRBD1 (6 bases). V lost 8 bases to trimming and J lost 0 bases, with 13 bases between them. The CDR3 extends over 14 amino acids. Looked up from germline, CDR1 is MDHEN and CDR2 is SYDVKM.

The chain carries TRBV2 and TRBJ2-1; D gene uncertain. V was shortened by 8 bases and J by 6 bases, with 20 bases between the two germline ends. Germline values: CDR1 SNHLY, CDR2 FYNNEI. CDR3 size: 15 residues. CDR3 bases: TGTGCCAGCCAAGGGTTAGGAAGCTTGGGCAATGAGCAGTTCTTC. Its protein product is CASQGLGSLGNEQFF.

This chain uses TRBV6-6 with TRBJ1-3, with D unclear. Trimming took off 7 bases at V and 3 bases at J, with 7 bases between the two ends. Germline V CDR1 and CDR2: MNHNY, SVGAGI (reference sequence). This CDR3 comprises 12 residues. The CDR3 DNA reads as TGTGCCAGCACCCCGAATGGAAACACCATATATTTT. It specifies CASTPNGNTIYF.

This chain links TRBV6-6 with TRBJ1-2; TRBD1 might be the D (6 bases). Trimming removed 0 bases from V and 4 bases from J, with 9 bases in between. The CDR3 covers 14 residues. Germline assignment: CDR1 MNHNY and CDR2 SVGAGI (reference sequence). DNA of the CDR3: TGTGCCAGCAGTTACTCAGACAGGATCTATGGCTACACCTTC. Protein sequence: CASSYSDRIYGYTF.

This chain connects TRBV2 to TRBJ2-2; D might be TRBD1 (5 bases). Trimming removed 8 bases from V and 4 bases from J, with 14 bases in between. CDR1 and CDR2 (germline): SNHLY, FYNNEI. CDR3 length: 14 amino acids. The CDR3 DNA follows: TGTGCCAGCGTGCAGGGTTGGGCCACCGGGGAGCTGTTTTTT. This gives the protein CASVQGWATGELFF.

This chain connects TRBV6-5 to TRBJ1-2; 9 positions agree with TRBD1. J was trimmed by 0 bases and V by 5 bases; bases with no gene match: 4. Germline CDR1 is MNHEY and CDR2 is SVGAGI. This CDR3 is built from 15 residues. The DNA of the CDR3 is TGTGCCAGCAGTCCACGGACAGGGGCTAACTATGGCTACACCTTC. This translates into CASSPRTGANYGYTF.

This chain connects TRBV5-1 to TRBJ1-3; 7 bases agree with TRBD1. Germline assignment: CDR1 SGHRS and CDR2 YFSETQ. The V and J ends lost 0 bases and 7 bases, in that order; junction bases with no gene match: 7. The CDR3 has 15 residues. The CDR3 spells CASSLDRLRGNTIYF. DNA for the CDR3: TGCGCCAGCAGCTTGGACAGGCTCAGGGGGAACACCATATATTTT.

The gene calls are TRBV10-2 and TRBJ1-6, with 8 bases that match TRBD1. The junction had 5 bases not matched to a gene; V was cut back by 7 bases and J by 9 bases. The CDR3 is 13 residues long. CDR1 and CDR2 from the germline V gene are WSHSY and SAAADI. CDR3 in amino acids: CASKDREGSPLHF. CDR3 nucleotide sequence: TGCGCCAGCAAGGACAGGGAGGGTTCACCCCTCCACTTT.

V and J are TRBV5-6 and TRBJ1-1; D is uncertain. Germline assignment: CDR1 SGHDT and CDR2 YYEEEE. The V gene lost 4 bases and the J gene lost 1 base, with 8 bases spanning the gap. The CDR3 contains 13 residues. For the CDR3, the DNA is TGTGCCAGCAGCGCTCGACAGAACACTGAAGCTTTCTTT. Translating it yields CASSARQNTEAFF.

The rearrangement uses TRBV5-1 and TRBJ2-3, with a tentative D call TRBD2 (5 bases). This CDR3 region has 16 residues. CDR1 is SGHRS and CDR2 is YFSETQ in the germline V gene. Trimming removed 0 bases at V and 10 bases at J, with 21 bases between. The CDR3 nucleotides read TGCGCCAGCAGCTTGGTAGGAGGAGCGGATGAAGGAGCGCAGTATTTT. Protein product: CASSLVGGADEGAQYF.

The CDR3 nucleotides are TGTGCCAGCTTTACCATGGGGGAAGGCACTGGGGCCAACGTCCTGACTTTC. This sequence encodes CASFTMGEGTGANVLTF. J is TRBJ2-6 and V is TRBV18; D assignment may be TRBD1 or TRBD2 (5 bases each). CDR1 and CDR2 (germline): KGHSH, LQKENI. The CDR3 loop spans 17 amino acids. Trimming shortened V by 7 bases and J by 2 bases, and 18 bases separated the two germline ends.

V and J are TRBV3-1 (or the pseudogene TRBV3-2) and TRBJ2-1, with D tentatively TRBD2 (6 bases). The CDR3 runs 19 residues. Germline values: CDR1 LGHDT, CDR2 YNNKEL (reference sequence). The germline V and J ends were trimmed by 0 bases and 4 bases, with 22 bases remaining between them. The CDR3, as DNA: TGTGCCAGCAGCCAAGAGGGGGGTAGACAAACCGTACCTTACAATGAGCAGTTCTTC. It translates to CASSQEGGRQTVPYNEQFF.

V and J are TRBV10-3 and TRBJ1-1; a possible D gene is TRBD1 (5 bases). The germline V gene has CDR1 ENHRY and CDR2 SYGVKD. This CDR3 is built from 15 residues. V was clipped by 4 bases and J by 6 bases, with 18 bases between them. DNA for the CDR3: TGTGCCATCAGTGGACAGATAGGGGTCGGTTCTGAAGCTTTCTTT. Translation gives CAISGQIGVGSEAFF.

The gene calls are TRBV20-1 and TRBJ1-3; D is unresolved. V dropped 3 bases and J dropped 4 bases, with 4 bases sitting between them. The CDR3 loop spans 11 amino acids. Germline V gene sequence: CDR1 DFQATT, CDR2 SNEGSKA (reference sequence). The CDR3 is CSASYGNTIYF. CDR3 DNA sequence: TGCAGTGCTAGCTACGGAAACACCATATATTTT.

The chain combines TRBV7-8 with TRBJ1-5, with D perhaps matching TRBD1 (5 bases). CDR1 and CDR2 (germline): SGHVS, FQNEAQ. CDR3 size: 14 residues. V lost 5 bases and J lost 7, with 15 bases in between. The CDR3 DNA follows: TGTGCCAGCAGCGAGGGTGGGGGTCGGCAGCCCCAGCATTTT. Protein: CASSEGGGRQPQHF.

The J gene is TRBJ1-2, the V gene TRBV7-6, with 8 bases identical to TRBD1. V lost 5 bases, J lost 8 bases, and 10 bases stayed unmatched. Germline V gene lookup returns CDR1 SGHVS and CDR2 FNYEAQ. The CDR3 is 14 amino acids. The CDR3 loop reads CASSLGTGREGYTF. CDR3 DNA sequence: TGTGCCAGCAGCCTTGGGACAGGCCGCGAGGGCTACACCTTC.

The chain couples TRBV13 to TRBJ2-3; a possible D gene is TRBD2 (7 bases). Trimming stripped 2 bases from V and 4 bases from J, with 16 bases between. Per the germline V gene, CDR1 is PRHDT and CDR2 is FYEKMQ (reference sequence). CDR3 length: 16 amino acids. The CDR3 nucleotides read TGTGCCAGCAGCTTATATCCGGGGGGCGGGTCAGATACGCAGTATTTT. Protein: CASSLYPGGGSDTQYF.

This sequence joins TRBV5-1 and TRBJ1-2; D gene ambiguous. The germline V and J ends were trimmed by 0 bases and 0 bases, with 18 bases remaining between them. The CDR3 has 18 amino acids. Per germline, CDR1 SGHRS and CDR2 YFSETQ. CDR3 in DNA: TGCGCCAGCAGCTTGGCCAGGTCAGGCTACTCCTCTAACTATGGCTACACCTTC. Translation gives CASSLARSGYSSNYGYTF.